This is a list of T cell receptor beta chains from one sample in a study of blood T cell repertoires in COVID-19. Generated by immunoSEQ multiplex PCR, the TCRdb table keeps only in-frame clones and is missing some. The table lists about 410,000 clones, roughly 86% of them singletons. Specimen: PBMCs or T cells enriched from blood (not recorded which). These receptors were obtained from a woman aged 25-40 years who had recovered from COVID-19. Each CDR3 is given with its conserved first and last residue. The order of the fields is clone size, J gene, D gene, V gene, CDR3 DNA, CDR3 protein. The D gene is left open where the match is weak. Clone size is shown for a subset of rows, as once, few, many or a class of expanded clone.

>NA|TRBJ1-4|NA|TRBV5-1
TGCGCCAGCAGCCCCGGGACAACCAAAGAAAAACTGTTTTTT
CASSPGTTKEKLFF
>NA|TRBJ2-1|TRBD2|TRBV4-2
TGTGCCAGCAGCCAAAGAGCGGGAGCGGGGAATGAGCAGTTCTTC
CASSQRAGAGNEQFF
>once|TRBJ2-3|TRBD2|TRBV3-1/TRBV3-2
TGTGCCAGCAGCCGAAGGGTACTAGCGGGGGGGGAAGATACGCAGTATTTT
CASSRRVLAGGEDTQYF
>NA|TRBJ1-2|NA|TRBV2
TGTGCCAGCAGTTACAGTTATGGCTACACCTTC
CASSYSYGYTF
>NA|TRBJ2-5|NA|TRBV9
TGTGCCAGCAGCGTAGTTCAGGGTGGGCAAGAGACCCAGTACTTC
CASSVVQGGQETQYF
>once|TRBJ1-4|TRBD1|TRBV11-2
TGTGCCAGCAGCCCCATGACAGGGGGGTTGGTTCGTGAAAAACTGTTTTTT
CASSPMTGGLVREKLFF
>NA|TRBJ1-5|TRBD1|TRBV27
TGTGCCAGCAGCGACAGGGCGGGACAGCCCCAGCATTTT
CASSDRAGQPQHF
>NA|TRBJ2-5|TRBD2|TRBV9
TGTGCCAGCAGCGATCCTCGGGGCGGGGGTGAGACCCAGTACTTC
CASSDPRGGGETQYF
>few|TRBJ2-1|TRBD1|TRBV6-5
TGTGCCAGCAGTCCAGGGGGACGCAATGAGCAGTTCTTC
CASSPGGRNEQFF
>NA|TRBJ2-7|TRBD2|TRBV27
TGTGCCAGCAGTTTTCGAGGTGGGGGGAGGGCCAACGAGCAGTACTTC
CASSFRGGGRANEQYF
>NA|TRBJ2-3|NA|TRBV6-2/TRBV6-3
TGTGCCAGCAGTCAATTTCTAGAAATCGCACGGGGTACGCAGTATTTT
CASSQFLEIARGTQYF
>NA|TRBJ2-2|NA|TRBV6-5
TGTGCCAGCACCGAGCGGGTCTTAAACACCGGGGAGCTGTTTTTT
CASTERVLNTGELFF
>NA|TRBJ1-1|TRBD1|TRBV10-3
TGTGCCATCAGTGAGTCGTTTTACCCCGTGGGACAGCAAATTCGGGACACTGAAGCTTTCTTT
CAISESFYPVGQQIRDTEAFF
>NA|TRBJ1-5|TRBD1|TRBV28
TGTGCCAGCAGTTTATCCAGGACAGGGATTCAGCCCCAGCATTTT
CASSLSRTGIQPQHF
>NA|TRBJ1-1|NA|TRBV6-5
TGTGCCAGCAGGTCCGGACACCAGAACACTGAAGCTTTCTTT
CASRSGHQNTEAFF
>NA|TRBJ2-3|TRBD2|TRBV7-3
TGTGCCAGCAGCCCAGCCCCAGGACTAGAGACGCAGTATTTT
CASSPAPGLETQYF
>NA|TRBJ2-2|NA|TRBV27
TGTGCCAGCAGTTTAAGCCCCGATCGGGGGGAGCTGTTTTTT
CASSLSPDRGELFF
>NA|TRBJ2-6|TRBD2|TRBV2
TGTGCCAGCAGTCCCGGACTAGCGGGGACTGGGGCCAACGTCCTGACTTTC
CASSPGLAGTGANVLTF
>NA|TRBJ1-1|NA|TRBV12-5
TGTGCTAGTGGTTTGGTACTGATGTCGGGTGAAAACACTGAAGCTTTCTTT
CASGLVLMSGENTEAFF
>many|TRBJ2-6|TRBD2|TRBV10-3
TGTGCCATTACTAGCGGGGGGGCTGGGGCCAACGTCCTGACTTTC
CAITSGGAGANVLTF
>NA|TRBJ1-5|NA|TRBV18
TGTGCCAGCTCATTGGACTCTAGCAATCAGCCCCAGCATTTT
CASSLDSSNQPQHF
>NA|TRBJ2-1|NA|TRBV7-9
TGTGCCAGCAGCAAGGGACTCCTCTCCTACAATGAGCAGTTCTTC
CASSKGLLSYNEQFF
>NA|TRBJ2-7|TRBD1|TRBV7-2
TGTGCCAGCAGCCCCCGAGGTTCGGGTAATAGGGGGCGCATGTACGAGCAGTACTTC
CASSPRGSGNRGRMYEQYF
>NA|TRBJ2-1|TRBD2|TRBV5-1
TGCGCCAGCAGCTGGACTAGCGGTTACAATGAGCAGTTCTTC
CASSWTSGYNEQFF
>once|TRBJ1-1|NA|TRBV29-1
TGCAGCGCCCCCCCGGCCCAGGTGAACACTGAAGCTTTCTTT
CSAPPAQVNTEAFF
>NA|TRBJ2-3|NA|TRBV7-2
TGTGCCAGCAGCTTTCGTTCCAGCACAGATACGCAGTATTTT
CASSFRSSTDTQYF
>once|TRBJ2-1|NA|TRBV14
TGTGCCAGCAGCCAAGGCCGGGGACTTACAAGCTCCTACAATGAGCAGTTCTTC
CASSQGRGLTSSYNEQFF
>once|TRBJ2-2|NA|TRBV6-5
TGTGCCAGCAGTTTACGACAGACGAACACCGGGGAGCTGTTTTTT
CASSLRQTNTGELFF
>NA|TRBJ2-5|NA|TRBV19
TGTGCCAGTAGTACCCACAGGTTTGGGTTGGAGCAAGAGACCCAGTACTTC
CASSTHRFGLEQETQYF
>NA|TRBJ2-7|NA|TRBV11-2
TGTGCCAGCAGCTTCACGGACGGGGTTACCAACGAGCAGTACTTC
CASSFTDGVTNEQYF
>NA|TRBJ2-7|NA|TRBV5-1
TGCGCCAGCTCTGGAGGGCCGCCCTACGAGCAGTACTTC
CASSGGPPYEQYF
>NA|TRBJ1-3|NA|TRBV7-2
TGTGCCAGCAGCTTAGCTGGGCCCAGCTCTGGAAACACCATATATTTT
CASSLAGPSSGNTIYF
>NA|TRBJ1-1|NA|TRBV5-1
TGCGCCAGCAGCTTGGAGTCCCAGGGCTGGACTGAAGCTTTCTTT
CASSLESQGWTEAFF